The 7 T cell receptor beta chains reported below all come from one sample, sequenced in a study of graft-versus-host responses after intestinal transplantation. Sequenced by immunoSEQ multiplex PCR; TCRdb stores in-frame clones only, minus some. Seen here are about 14,000 clones, 38% observed once, and the top ten hold about 1%. This specimen consisted of alloreactive CD4+ T cells from a mixed lymphocyte reaction culture, obtained before intestinal transplant. Subset: CFSE-low proliferating T cells sorted from roughly six-day pre-transplant mixed lymphocyte reaction (GvH or HvG direction). These receptors originate from a human patient who received an intestinal transplant.

V gene TRBV5-8 combines with J gene TRBJ1-2; D is unclear. Trimming stripped 2 bases from V and 7 bases from J, with 12 bases between. The CDR3 covers 13 residues. The germline V gene encodes CDR1 SGHTS and CDR2 YDEGEE. CDR3 amino acids: CASSFLVGGGYTF. The CDR3 DNA is TGTGCCAGCAGCTTTTTAGTGGGAGGTGGCTACACCTTC.

The chain recombines TRBV25-1 with TRBJ2-5, with 8 bases fitting TRBD1. This CDR3 has 14 amino acids. V lost 4 bases and J lost 4; bases outside the gene matches: 5. The germline V gene encodes CDR1 MGHDK and CDR2 SYGVNS. CDR3 bases: TGTGCCAGCAGTGTTGGACAGGGTCCAGAGACCCAGTACTTC. Encoded protein: CASSVGQGPETQYF. The whole variable domain, filled in from reference TRBV25-1 and TRBJ2-5, reads EADIYQTPRYLVIGTGKKITLECSQTMGHDKMYWYQQDPGMELHLIHYSYGVNSTEKGDLSSESTVSRIRTEHFPLTLESARPSHTSQYLCASSVGQGPETQYFGPGTRLLVL.

The sample holds a few counts of this clone. The chain recombines TRBV6-6 with TRBJ1-1; no reliable D call. Germline V CDR1 and CDR2: MNHNY, SVGAGI (reference sequence). CDR3 size: 14 residues. The V and J ends lost 0 bases and 1 base respectively, with 6 bases between them. DNA of the CDR3: TGTGCCAGCAGTTACTCGTACAGGAACACTGAAGCTTTCTTT. Amino acid sequence: CASSYSYRNTEAFF.

This clone was seen only a few times. The rearrangement joins TRBV19 to TRBJ2-1; D may be TRBD2 (5 bases). Germline CDR1 and CDR2: LNHDA and SQIVND (reference sequence). V was shortened by 6 bases and J by 0 bases, with 9 bases between the two germline ends. This CDR3 has 14 residues. The DNA for the CDR3 is TGTGCCAGTAGGGTAGGGAGCTCCTACAATGAGCAGTTCTTC. It specifies CASRVGSSYNEQFF.

The V gene is TRBV11-2, the J gene TRBJ1-4; D gene ambiguous. CDR1 and CDR2 (germline): SGHAT, FQNNGV. CDR3 length equals 15 residues. Trimming cost V 6 bases and J 0 bases, with 11 bases left between them. Here the CDR3 DNA reads TGTGCCAGCAGTGTGAGGTCGGCAACTAATGAAAAACTGTTTTTT. It is translated as CASSVRSATNEKLFF. Full variable domain (missing parts from reference TRBV11-2 and TRBJ1-4): EAGVAQSPRYKIIEKRQSVAFWCNPISGHATLYWYQQILGQGPKLLIQFQNNGVVDDSQLPKDRFSAERLKGVDSTLKIQPAKLEDSAVYLCASSVRSATNEKLFFGSGTQLSVL.

This clone has just one count. The CDR3 reads CASSLTGTYEQYF. The DNA for the CDR3 is TGTGCCAGCAGCCTGACAGGGACCTACGAGCAGTACTTC. V usage is TRBV7-9 and J usage is TRBJ2-7; 7 bases are shared with TRBD1. Germline trimming cut 5 bases from V and 2 bases from J; bases unmatched to any gene: 3. The length of the CDR3 is 13 residues. The germline gives CDR1 SEHNR, CDR2 FQNEAQ (reference sequence).

A few counts support this clone. V and J are TRBV5-1 and TRBJ2-7; D is unclear. Trimming removed 2 bases at V and 0 bases at J, with 9 bases between. The CDR3 consists of 14 residues. The germline CDR1 and CDR2 sequences are SGHRS and YFSETQ. The CDR3 loop is CASSLSLPSYEQYF. The CDR3 nucleotides are TGCGCCAGCAGCTTAAGCCTACCCTCCTACGAGCAGTACTTC. The full variable domain, its missing parts supplied by reference TRBV5-1 and TRBJ2-7, is KAGVTQTPRYLIKTRGQQVTLSCSPISGHRSVSWYQQTPGQGLQFLFEYFSETQRNKGNFPGRFSGRQFSNSRSEMNVSTLELGDSALYLCASSLSLPSYEQYFGPGTRLTVT.